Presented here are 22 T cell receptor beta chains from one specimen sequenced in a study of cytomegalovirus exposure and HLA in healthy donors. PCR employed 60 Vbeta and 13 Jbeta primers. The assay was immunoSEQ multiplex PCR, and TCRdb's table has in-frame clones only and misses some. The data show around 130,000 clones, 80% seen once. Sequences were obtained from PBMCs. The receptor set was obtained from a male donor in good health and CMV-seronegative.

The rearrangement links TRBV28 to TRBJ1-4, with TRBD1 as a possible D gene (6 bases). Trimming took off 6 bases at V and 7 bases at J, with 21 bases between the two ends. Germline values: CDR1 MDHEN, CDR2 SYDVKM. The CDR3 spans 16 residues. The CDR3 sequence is CASSTTLEQGREKLFF. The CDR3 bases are TGTGCCAGCAGCACGACACTAGAACAGGGACGTGAAAAACTGTTTTTT.

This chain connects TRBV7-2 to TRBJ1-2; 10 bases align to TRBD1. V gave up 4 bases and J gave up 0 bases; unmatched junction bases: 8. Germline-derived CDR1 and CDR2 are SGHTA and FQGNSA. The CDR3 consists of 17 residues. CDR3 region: CASSSTGGRGANYGYTF. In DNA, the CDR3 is TGTGCCAGCAGCTCGACAGGGGGCAGGGGCGCTAACTATGGCTACACCTTC. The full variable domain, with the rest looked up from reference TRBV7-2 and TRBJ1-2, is GAGVSQSPSNKVTEKGKDVELRCDPISGHTALYWYRQSLGQGLEFLIYFQGNSAPDKSGLPSDRFSAERTGGSVSTLTIQRTQQEDSAVYLCASSSTGGRGANYGYTFGSGTRLTVV.

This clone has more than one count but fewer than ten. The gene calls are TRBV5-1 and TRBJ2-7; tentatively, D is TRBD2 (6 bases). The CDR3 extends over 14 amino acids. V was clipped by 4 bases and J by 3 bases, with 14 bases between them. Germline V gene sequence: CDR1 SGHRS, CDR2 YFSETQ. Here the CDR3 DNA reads TGCGCCAGCAGCCAAACCCGGGGGAACTACGAGCAGTACTTC. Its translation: CASSQTRGNYEQYF.

Here the CDR3 reads CASSLHLAGTEEQFF. The CDR3 DNA sequence: TGCGCCAGCAGCTTGCACCTAGCGGGGACGGAGGAGCAGTTCTTC. The chain links TRBV5-1 to TRBJ2-1; 9 bases line up with TRBD2. CDR3 size: 15 residues. Trimming took 1 base from V and 10 from J; bases not matched to a gene: 9. Germline-derived CDR1 and CDR2 are SGHRS and YFSETQ.

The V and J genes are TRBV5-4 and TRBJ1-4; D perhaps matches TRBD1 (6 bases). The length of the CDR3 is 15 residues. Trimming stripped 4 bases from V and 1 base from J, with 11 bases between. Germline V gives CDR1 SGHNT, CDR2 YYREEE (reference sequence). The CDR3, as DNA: TGTGCCAGCAGCACGAGACAGGAAACTAATGAAAAACTGTTTTTT. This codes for CASSTRQETNEKLFF.

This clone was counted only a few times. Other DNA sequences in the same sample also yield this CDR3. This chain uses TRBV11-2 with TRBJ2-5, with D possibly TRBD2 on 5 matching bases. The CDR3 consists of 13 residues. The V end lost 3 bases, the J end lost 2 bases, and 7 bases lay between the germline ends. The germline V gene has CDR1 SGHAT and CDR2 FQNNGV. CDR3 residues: CASSFSGQETQYF. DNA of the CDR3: TGTGCCAGCAGCTTTTCGGGGCAAGAGACCCAGTACTTC.

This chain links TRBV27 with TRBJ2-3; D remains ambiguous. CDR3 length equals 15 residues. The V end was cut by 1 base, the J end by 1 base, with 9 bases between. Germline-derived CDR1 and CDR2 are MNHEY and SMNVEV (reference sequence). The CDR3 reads CASSLYLAGTDTQYF. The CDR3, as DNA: TGTGCCAGCAGTTTATACCTTGCAGGCACAGATACGCAGTATTTT.

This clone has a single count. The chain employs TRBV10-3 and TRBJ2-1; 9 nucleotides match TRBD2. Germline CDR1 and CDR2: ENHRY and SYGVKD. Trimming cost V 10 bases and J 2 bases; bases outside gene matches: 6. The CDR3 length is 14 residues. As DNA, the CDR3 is TGTGCCACCCTAGCGGGGTTAGCCTACAATGAGCAGTTCTTC. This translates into CATLAGLAYNEQFF.

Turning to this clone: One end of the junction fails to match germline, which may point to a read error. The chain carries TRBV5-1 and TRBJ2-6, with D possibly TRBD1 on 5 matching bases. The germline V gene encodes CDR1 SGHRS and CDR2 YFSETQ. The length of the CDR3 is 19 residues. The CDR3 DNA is TGCGCCAGCAGCACCATGAGATTGACAGCTAACTCTGGGGCCAACGGCCTGACTTTC. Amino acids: CASSTMRLTANSGANGLTF.

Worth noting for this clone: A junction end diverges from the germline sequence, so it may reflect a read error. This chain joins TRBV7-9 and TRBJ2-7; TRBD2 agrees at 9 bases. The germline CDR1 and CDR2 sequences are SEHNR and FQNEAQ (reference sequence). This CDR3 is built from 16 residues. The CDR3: CSSSSFLGGRAYEQYF. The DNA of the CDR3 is TGTTCCAGCAGCTCCTTCCTCGGCGGGAGGGCCTACGAGCAGTACTTC.

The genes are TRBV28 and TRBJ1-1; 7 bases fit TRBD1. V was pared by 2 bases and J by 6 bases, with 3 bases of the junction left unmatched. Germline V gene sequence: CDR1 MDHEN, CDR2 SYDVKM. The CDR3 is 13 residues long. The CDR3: CASSLLDRAEAFF. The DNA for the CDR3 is TGTGCCAGCAGTTTACTCGACAGGGCTGAAGCTTTCTTT.

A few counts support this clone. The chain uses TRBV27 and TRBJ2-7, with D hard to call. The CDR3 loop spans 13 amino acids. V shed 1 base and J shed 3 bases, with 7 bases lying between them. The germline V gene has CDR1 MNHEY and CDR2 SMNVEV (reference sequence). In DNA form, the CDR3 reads TGTGCCAGCAGTTTATGGGCAGGCTACGAGCAGTACTTC. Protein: CASSLWAGYEQYF.

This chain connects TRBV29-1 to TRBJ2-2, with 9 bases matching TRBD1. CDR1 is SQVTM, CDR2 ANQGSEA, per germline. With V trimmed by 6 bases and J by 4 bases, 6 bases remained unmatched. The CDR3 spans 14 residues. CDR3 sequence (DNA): TGCAGCGTCCAAGACAGGGGGTCCACCGGGGAGCTGTTTTTT. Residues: CSVQDRGSTGELFF.

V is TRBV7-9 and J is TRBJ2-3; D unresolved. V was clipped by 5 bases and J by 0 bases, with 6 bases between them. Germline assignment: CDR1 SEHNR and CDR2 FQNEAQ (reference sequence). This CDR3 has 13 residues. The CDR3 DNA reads TGTGCCAGCAGCCCCAAAAGCACAGATACGCAGTATTTT. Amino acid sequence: CASSPKSTDTQYF. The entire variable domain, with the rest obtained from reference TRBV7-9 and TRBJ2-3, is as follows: DTGVSQNPRHKITKRGQNVTFRCDPISEHNRLYWYRQTLGQGPEFLTYFQNEAQLEKSRLLSDRFSAERPKGSFSTLEIQRTEQGDSAMYLCASSPKSTDTQYFGPGTRLTVL.

In DNA, the CDR3 is TGTGCCAGCAGCTTAAGCCACGGGAGCTCCTACGAGCAGTACTTC. The encoded protein is CASSLSHGSSYEQYF. The chain employs TRBV7-3 and TRBJ2-7; tentatively, D is TRBD2 (6 bases). The length of the CDR3 is 15 residues. V lost 1 base and J lost 0, with 10 bases in between. Germline V CDR1 and CDR2: SGHTA, FQGTGA.

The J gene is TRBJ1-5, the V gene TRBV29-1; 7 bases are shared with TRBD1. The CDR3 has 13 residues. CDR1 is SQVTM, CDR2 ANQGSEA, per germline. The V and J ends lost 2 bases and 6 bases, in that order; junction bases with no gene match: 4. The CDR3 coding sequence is TGCAGCGTTGAATTCCAGGGGGGTCAGCCCCAGCATTTT. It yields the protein CSVEFQGGQPQHF.

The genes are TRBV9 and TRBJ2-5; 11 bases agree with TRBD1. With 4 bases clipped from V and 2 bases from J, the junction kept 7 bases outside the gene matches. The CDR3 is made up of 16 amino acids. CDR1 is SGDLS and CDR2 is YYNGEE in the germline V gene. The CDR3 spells CASSPGTGGRQETQYF. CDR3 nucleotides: TGTGCCAGCAGCCCAGGGACAGGGGGTCGTCAAGAGACCCAGTACTTC.

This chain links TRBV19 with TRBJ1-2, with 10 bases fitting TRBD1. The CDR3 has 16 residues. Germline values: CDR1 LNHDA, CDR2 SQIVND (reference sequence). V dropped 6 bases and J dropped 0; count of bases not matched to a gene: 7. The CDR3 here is CASSMTGGEANYGYTF. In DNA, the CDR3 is TGTGCCAGTAGCATGACAGGGGGCGAAGCTAACTATGGCTACACCTTC.

The CDR3 is CASSAGSGANVLTF. CDR3 DNA: TGTGCCAGTAGTGCGGGATCTGGGGCCAACGTCCTGACTTTC. The V gene is TRBV19, the J gene TRBJ2-6; D might be TRBD2 (6 bases). There are 14 residues in the CDR3. In germline, CDR1 is LNHDA, CDR2 SQIVND (reference sequence). V lost 5 bases, J lost 1 base, and 6 bases lay in between.

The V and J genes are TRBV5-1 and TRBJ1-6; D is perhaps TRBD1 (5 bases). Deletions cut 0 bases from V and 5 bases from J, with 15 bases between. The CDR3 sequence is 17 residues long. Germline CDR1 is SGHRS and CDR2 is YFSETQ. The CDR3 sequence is CASSLASAGINNSPLHF. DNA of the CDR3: TGCGCCAGCAGCTTGGCCTCCGCAGGGATAAATAATTCACCCCTCCACTTT.

The chain's CDR3 is CASSDSNGGPTDTQYF. In nucleotides, the CDR3 is TGTGCCAGCAGTGACTCGAACGGGGGGCCCACAGATACGCAGTATTTT. V usage is TRBV6-4 and J usage is TRBJ2-3, with D possibly being TRBD2 (7 bases). CDR1 and CDR2 (germline): MRHNA, SNTAGT. V shed 0 bases and J shed 2 bases, with 12 bases lying between them. The CDR3 extends over 16 amino acids.

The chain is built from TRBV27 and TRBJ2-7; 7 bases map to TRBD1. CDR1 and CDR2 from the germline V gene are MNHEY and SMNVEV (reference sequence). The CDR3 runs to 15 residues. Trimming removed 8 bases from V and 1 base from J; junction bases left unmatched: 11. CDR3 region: CASGQGDATSYEQYF. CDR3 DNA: TGTGCCAGCGGGCAGGGGGACGCAACTTCCTACGAGCAGTACTTC.